This T cell receptor (beta chain) was identified in a study of T cell repertoires in cytomegalovirus infection (dated by TCRdb to the late 2010s). Study-wide context: Donor HLA type was relevant to the analysis, as public TCR beta signatures indicated carriage of CMV infection together with the matching HLA type.

The investigation overall reported the following: In the ex vivo response, HLA-C-restricted CMV-specific TCR beta clonotypes were dominant, and in two of eight donors the single most frequent clonotype came from this HLA-C-restricted group. In both this cohort and an independent cohort of more than 350 donors, the cumulative frequency of public TCR beta family members distinguished carriers of CMV infection plus the relevant HLA type.

There are 16 amino acids in the CDR3, from cysteine to phenylalanine inclusive. Solely the CDR3 DNA is kept, with 48 bases framed from the first base. Via the germline V gene (reference sequence), CDR1 is SEHNR and CDR2 FQNEAQ. V loses 2 bases of germline sequence and J loses 0 bases, and the interval between the two ends is 12 bases. This clonotype was seen repeatedly, ten times or more. This clone's antigen is unknown. No much larger clone exists at a distance of one base, and base qualities are not known. Sequencing instrument: Illumina HiSeq 1500. Using fastp at Q25 and MiXCR, TCRdb reprocessed the public reads and kept productive beta chains. For every CDR3 protein sequence, its rows merge into one entry that carries the most common genes and DNA. The sample table contains 560,000 or so distinct CDR3 sequences; only one count was recorded for 15% to 20% of them. The top ten hold roughly a quarter of the sample.

Recombination connected TRBV7-9 to TRBJ2-3, with the D gene not clear enough to name. The receptor's source is a human donor in good health (CMV status not recorded). Some clones in this sample may be carry-over from other donors' samples. The sequenced sample was CD8+ T cells from PBMCs. CDR3 reads: CASSLKGGGSTDTQYF. The sequenced DNA is TGTGCCAGCAGCTTAAAGGGTGGCGGTAGCACAGATACGCAGTATTTT.